This T cell receptor (beta chain) is drawn from a study of shared clonotypes between healthy human individuals. Study results and limitations: Clonotypes which were not shared had lower generation probabilities than clonotypes that all four donors shared.

The V gene lost 7 bases and the J gene lost 8 bases, with 17 bases spanning the gap. The CDR3 runs 13 residues. Germline V gene data show CDR1 as SGHTA and CDR2 as FQGNSA. It was 150 to 250 ng DNA, 25,000 to 35,000 T cell genomes, that sorted-subset replicate PCRs used. Sequencing was performed with immunoSEQ multiplex PCR; in TCRdb, only in-frame clones are kept and a portion is missing. Here the sample spans 2 million to 2.5 million clones, about nine tenths being singletons. On this clone: Its specificity is not known.

The sequence was obtained from a young man in good health. Some clones in this sample may be carry-over from other donors' samples. This chain links TRBV7-2 with TRBJ1-2; TRBD1 is a possible D gene (5 bases). The sample comprised naive CD4+ T cells from PBMCs. Subset in this sample: CD45RA+ positively selected. The CDR3 DNA sequence: TGTGCCAGCACCCAGTCCAGGGTGGGAGGCTACACCTTC. Amino acids: CASTQSRVGGYTF.